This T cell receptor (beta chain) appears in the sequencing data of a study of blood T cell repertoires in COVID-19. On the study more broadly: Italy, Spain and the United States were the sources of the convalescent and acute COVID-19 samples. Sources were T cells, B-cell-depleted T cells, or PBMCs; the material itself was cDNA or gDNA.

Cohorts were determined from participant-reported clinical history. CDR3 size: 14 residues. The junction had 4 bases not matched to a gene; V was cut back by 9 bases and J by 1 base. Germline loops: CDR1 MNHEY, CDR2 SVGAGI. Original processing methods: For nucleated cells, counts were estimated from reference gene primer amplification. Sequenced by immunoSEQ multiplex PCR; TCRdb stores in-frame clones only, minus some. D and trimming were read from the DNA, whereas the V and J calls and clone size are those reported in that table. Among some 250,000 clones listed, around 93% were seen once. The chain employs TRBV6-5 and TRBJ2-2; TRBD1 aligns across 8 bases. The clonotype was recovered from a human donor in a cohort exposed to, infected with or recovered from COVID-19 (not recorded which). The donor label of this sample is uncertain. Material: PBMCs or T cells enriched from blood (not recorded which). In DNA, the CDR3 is TGTGCCAGTCACAGGGGGTTGAACACCGGGGAGCTGTTTTTT. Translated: CASHRGLNTGELFF.